The 25 T cell receptor beta chains below all came from one sample that was sequenced in a study of CD8 T cells in ankylosing spondylitis. TCRdb reprocessed the 5' RACE reads via MiXCR and lists one record per CDR3 protein. Of roughly 220,000 distinct CDR3 sequences in the sample, 10% were seen once. The specimen was blood, either unsorted or a sorted T cell fraction (not recorded which). These receptors were obtained from a male donor with ankylosing spondylitis or in good health (not recorded which).

This clonotype has only a few counts. The chain is built from TRBV5-1 and TRBJ2-3; D assignment may be TRBD1 or TRBD2 (6 bases each). CDR1 SGHRS and CDR2 YFSETQ come from the germline V gene. The V end was cut by 0 bases, the J end by 2 bases, with 10 bases between. This CDR3 is 15 amino acids long. The CDR3 loop reads CASSLGGRDTDTQYF. CDR3 DNA: TGCGCCAGCAGCTTGGGGGGGCGGGACACAGATACGCAGTATTTT.

The chain employs TRBV6-1 and TRBJ2-7; 11 bases are a match to TRBD1. In germline, CDR1 is MNHNS, CDR2 SASEGT. V was clipped by 4 bases and J by 3 bases; unmatched bases: 2. CDR3 length: 14 amino acids. The CDR3 sequence is CASSVGTGGYEQYF. The CDR3 DNA reads TGTGCCAGCAGTGTCGGGACAGGGGGCTACGAGCAGTACTTC.

This clonotype showed up just a few times. The chain recombines TRBV7-3 with TRBJ1-2; D gene ambiguous. Trimming shortened V by 1 base and J by 8 bases, and 11 bases separated the two germline ends. This CDR3 is 13 amino acids long. Germline V gives CDR1 SGHTA, CDR2 FQGTGA. Here the CDR3 reads CASSLSGQEGYTF. The CDR3 DNA reads as TGTGCCAGCAGCTTAAGTGGGCAGGAAGGCTACACCTTC.

The genes are TRBV25-1 and TRBJ2-5; TRBD2 matches 15 bases. This CDR3 comprises 14 residues. V was pared by 8 bases and J by 3 bases, with 1 base of the junction left unmatched. The V gene's germline CDR1 is MGHDK and CDR2 SYGVNS. As DNA, the CDR3 is TGTGCCAGCGGGACTAGCGGGGGGAAAGAGACCCAGTACTTC. Its protein product is CASGTSGGKETQYF.

This clonotype was detected ten times or more. The chain has TRBV20-1 and TRBJ1-1; possibly TRBD1 for D (6 bases). The V gene's germline CDR1 is DFQATT and CDR2 SNEGSKA (reference sequence). V lost 5 bases, J lost 6 bases, and 16 bases lay in between. The CDR3 is 13 residues long. In DNA, the CDR3 is TGCAGTGCTCCCAGGGCAGGGGCGGCTGAAGCTTTCTTT. This translates into CSAPRAGAAEAFF.

This clonotype was recorded many times. The V gene is TRBV5-1, the J gene TRBJ2-5, with D perhaps TRBD1 (5 bases). The germline gives CDR1 SGHRS, CDR2 YFSETQ. The CDR3 extends over 15 amino acids. V was pared by 2 bases and J by 4 bases, with 15 bases between. The CDR3: CASSFQGRGGETQYF. For the CDR3, the DNA is TGCGCCAGCAGCTTCCAGGGTAGAGGTGGAGAGACCCAGTACTTC.

Many counts were recorded for this clonotype. The gene calls are TRBV14 and TRBJ2-3; the match to TRBD2 covers 9 bases. The CDR3 contains 16 residues. The V gene end was trimmed by 1 base and the J gene end by 5 bases; junction bases not matched to a gene: 7. The germline V gene has CDR1 SGHDN and CDR2 FVKESK. The CDR3 reads CASSQVGGGAGDTQYF. CDR3 bases: TGTGCCAGCAGCCAAGTGGGCGGGGGGGCCGGAGATACGCAGTATTTT.

In its sample, this clonotype was seen many times. The chain couples TRBV5-1 to TRBJ2-1; D gene ambiguous. Between the trimmed V and J ends, which lost 2 bases and 0 bases, there was a span of 12 bases. Germline CDR1 and CDR2: SGHRS and YFSETQ. CDR3 length equals 16 residues. CDR3 nucleotide sequence: TGCGCCAGCAGCTTCGACGTGCAGAGCTCCTACAATGAGCAGTTCTTC. Its protein product is CASSFDVQSSYNEQFF.

This clonotype occurred many times. This chain links TRBV7-2 with TRBJ1-1; unclear D gene. Germline V gene sequence: CDR1 SGHTA, CDR2 FQGNSA. V dropped 5 bases and J dropped 2 bases, with 12 bases sitting between them. The CDR3 loop spans 14 amino acids. The CDR3 region has the DNA TGTGCCAGCAGCCCCGGAGGAGAAAACACTGAAGCTTTCTTT. This sequence encodes CASSPGGENTEAFF.

The sample holds many counts of this clonotype. This chain joins TRBV5-1 and TRBJ2-7, with TRBD1 identical over 10 bases. The CDR3 is made up of 14 amino acids. Germline loops: CDR1 SGHRS, CDR2 YFSETQ. Germline trimming cut 4 bases from V and 8 bases from J; bases unmatched to any gene: 9. The CDR3 nucleotides are TGCGCCAGCAGCCCCGGGACAGGGGCATCAAAGCAGTACTTC. This translates into CASSPGTGASKQYF.

The rearrangement uses TRBV24-1 and TRBJ2-5; 7 bases agree with TRBD2. The trim removed 0 bases at V and 0 bases at J, leaving 3 bases unmatched. In germline, CDR1 is KGHDR, CDR2 SFDVKD. The CDR3 covers 16 residues. The CDR3 nucleotides read TGTGCCACCAGTGATTTGCAAAGCGGGGACCAAGAGACCCAGTACTTC. The encoded protein is CATSDLQSGDQETQYF.

This clonotype was observed a few times. V and J are TRBV5-1 and TRBJ2-7, with 7 positions matching TRBD1. CDR3 length equals 14 residues. The germline V gene has CDR1 SGHRS and CDR2 YFSETQ. J was trimmed by 3 bases and V by 2 bases; bases with no gene match: 5. CDR3 region: CASSFGQEGYEQYF. In DNA form, the CDR3 reads TGCGCCAGCAGCTTCGGACAGGAAGGCTACGAGCAGTACTTC.

This chain uses TRBV20-1 with TRBJ1-5; D gene ambiguous. Looked up from germline, CDR1 is DFQATT and CDR2 is SNEGSKA (reference sequence). The CDR3 contains 14 residues. Deletions cut 6 bases from V and 3 bases from J, with 15 bases between. CDR3: CSASSRQPNQPQHF. Written as DNA, the CDR3 is TGCAGTGCCTCTAGCCGGCAGCCCAATCAGCCCCAGCATTTT.

This rearrangement joins TRBV20-1 to TRBJ2-1, with TRBD2 identical over 9 bases. The length of the CDR3 is 14 residues. Germline CDR1 and CDR2: DFQATT and SNEGSKA (reference sequence). The trim removed 5 bases at V and 5 bases at J, leaving 7 bases unmatched. DNA for the CDR3: TGCAGTGCTCGTGTCTCTAGCGGGGACAATGAGCAGTTCTTC. It is translated as CSARVSSGDNEQFF.

This clonotype was counted at least ten times. The rearrangement links TRBV20-1 to TRBJ1-2; D is uncertain. The CDR3 consists of 9 residues. V was trimmed by 3 bases and J by 11 bases, leaving 7 bases between them. The V gene's germline CDR1 is DFQATT and CDR2 SNEGSKA (reference sequence). CDR3 nucleotides: TGCAGTGCTAGGGAAGAATACACCTTC. This codes for CSAREEYTF.

This clonotype was detected ten times or more. The chain is built from TRBV12-3 or TRBV12-4 and TRBJ2-3; D is unresolved. The V end was cut by 6 bases, the J end by 0 bases, with 13 bases between. The CDR3 is 15 residues long. The CDR3 sequence: CASSNLGPSTDTQYF. In DNA form, the CDR3 reads TGTGCCAGCAGCAATCTAGGACCTAGCACAGATACGCAGTATTTT.

This sequence joins TRBV7-2 and TRBJ1-4; possibly TRBD1 for D (5 bases). The ends were cut back, 2 bases at V and 8 bases at J, with 12 bases in the middle. In germline, CDR1 is SGHTA, CDR2 FQGNSA. The CDR3 is 14 amino acids. The CDR3 nucleotides read TGTGCCAGCAGCTTATTGGGGGGATTGGAAAAACTGTTTTTT. Its protein product is CASSLLGGLEKLFF.

This clonotype was recorded at least ten times. V is TRBV7-6 and J is TRBJ2-1; 7 nucleotides match TRBD1. Trimming took 3 bases from V and 2 from J; bases not matched to a gene: 1. The CDR3 runs to 14 residues. Per germline, CDR1 SGHVS and CDR2 FNYEAQ. The CDR3 sequence: CASSFDRAYNEQFF. The CDR3, as DNA: TGTGCCAGCAGCTTCGACAGGGCCTACAATGAGCAGTTCTTC.

This clonotype came up many times. The chain joins TRBV12-3 or TRBV12-4 to TRBJ2-7; 10 nucleotides agree with TRBD1. The V and J ends lost 6 bases and 5 bases, in that order; junction bases with no gene match: 10. The CDR3 contains 15 residues. CDR3 coding DNA: TGTGCCAGCAGCCCCTCGGGACAGGGGTTTCACGAGCAGTACTTC. Translating it yields CASSPSGQGFHEQYF.

The table lists this clonotype with many counts. V is TRBV27 and J is TRBJ2-3, with D perhaps TRBD1 or TRBD2 (5 bases each). V lost 5 bases, J lost 2 bases, and 11 bases lay in between. In germline, CDR1 is MNHEY, CDR2 SMNVEV (reference sequence). This CDR3 contains 14 residues. CDR3 nucleotide sequence: TGTGCCAGCAGTACCTGGGACGACACAGATACGCAGTATTTT. This translates into CASSTWDDTDTQYF.

This clonotype appeared a few times. V and J are TRBV7-2 and TRBJ2-7, with D possibly matching TRBD2 (5 bases). The V end was cut by 5 bases, the J end by 7 bases, with 24 bases between. Germline V gene sequence: CDR1 SGHTA, CDR2 FQGNSA. The CDR3 runs 16 residues. CDR3 DNA sequence: TGTGCCAGCAGCCCGCCCCACCTGGACTGGGCCGGGGAGCAGTACTTC. Its translation is CASSPPHLDWAGEQYF.

This clonotype appeared many times. CDR3 protein: CSARDPGPLNTGELFF. The DNA for the CDR3 is TGCAGTGCTAGAGATCCAGGTCCACTCAACACCGGGGAGCTGTTTTTT. The chain combines TRBV20-1 with TRBJ2-2; no reliable D call. Trimming took off 0 bases at V and 2 bases at J, with 13 bases between the two ends. This CDR3 is built from 16 residues. Germline values: CDR1 DFQATT, CDR2 SNEGSKA (reference sequence).

The rearrangement uses TRBV2 and TRBJ1-1; 7 bases agree with TRBD1. This CDR3 has 14 amino acids. Germline-derived CDR1 and CDR2 are SNHLY and FYNNEI. The J segment lost 4 bases and the V segment lost 6 bases, leaving 8 bases of the junction unmatched. As DNA, the CDR3 is TGTGCCAGCAGCCTAATGGGGGACAGCACTGAAGCTTTCTTT. Residues: CASSLMGDSTEAFF.

This clonotype was detected ten times or more. The chain joins TRBV19 to TRBJ2-7, with D unclear. V lost 0 bases and J lost 4, with 4 bases in between. Germline assignment: CDR1 LNHDA and CDR2 SQIVND (reference sequence). The CDR3 contains 12 residues. CDR3 residues: CASSIDGYEQYF. In nucleotides, the CDR3 is TGTGCCAGTAGTATAGATGGTTACGAGCAGTACTTC.

This clonotype was picked up many times. V gene TRBV5-1 combines with J gene TRBJ2-3; D gene uncertain. V lost 0 bases, J lost 2 bases, and 7 bases lay in between. This CDR3 is built from 14 residues. Germline-derived CDR1 and CDR2 are SGHRS and YFSETQ. The CDR3 reads CASSLVAPTDTQYF. The CDR3 nucleotides read TGCGCCAGCAGCTTGGTAGCCCCCACAGATACGCAGTATTTT.